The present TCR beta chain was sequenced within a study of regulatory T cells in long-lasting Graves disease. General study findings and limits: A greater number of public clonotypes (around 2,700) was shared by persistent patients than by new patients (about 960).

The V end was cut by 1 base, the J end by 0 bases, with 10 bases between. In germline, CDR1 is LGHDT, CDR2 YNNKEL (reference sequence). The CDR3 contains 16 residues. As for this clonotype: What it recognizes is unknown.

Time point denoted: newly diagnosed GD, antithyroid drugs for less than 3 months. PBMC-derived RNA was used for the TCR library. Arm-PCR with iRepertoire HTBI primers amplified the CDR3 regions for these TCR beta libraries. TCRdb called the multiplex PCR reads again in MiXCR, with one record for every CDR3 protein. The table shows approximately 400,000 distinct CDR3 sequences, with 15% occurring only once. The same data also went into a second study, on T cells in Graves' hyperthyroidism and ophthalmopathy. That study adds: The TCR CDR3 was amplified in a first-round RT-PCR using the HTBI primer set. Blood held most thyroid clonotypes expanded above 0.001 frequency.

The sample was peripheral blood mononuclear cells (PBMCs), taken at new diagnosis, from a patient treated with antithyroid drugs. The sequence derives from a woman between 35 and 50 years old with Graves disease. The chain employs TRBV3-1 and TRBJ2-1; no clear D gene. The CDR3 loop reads CASSQGSLRSYNEQFF. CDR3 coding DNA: TGTGCCAGCAGCCAAGGAAGCCTGCGCTCCTACAATGAGCAGTTCTTC.